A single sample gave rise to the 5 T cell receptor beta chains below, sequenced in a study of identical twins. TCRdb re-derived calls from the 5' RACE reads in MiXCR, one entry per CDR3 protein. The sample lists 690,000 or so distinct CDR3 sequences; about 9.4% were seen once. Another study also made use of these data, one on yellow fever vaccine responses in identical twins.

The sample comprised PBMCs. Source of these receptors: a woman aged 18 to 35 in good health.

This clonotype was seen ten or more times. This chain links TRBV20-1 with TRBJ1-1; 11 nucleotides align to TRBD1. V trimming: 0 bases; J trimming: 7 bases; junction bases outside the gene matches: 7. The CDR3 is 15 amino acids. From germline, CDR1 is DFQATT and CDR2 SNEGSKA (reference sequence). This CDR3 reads CSARDLDRGLYEAFF. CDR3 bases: TGCAGTGCTAGAGATTTGGACAGGGGGCTCTATGAAGCTTTCTTT.

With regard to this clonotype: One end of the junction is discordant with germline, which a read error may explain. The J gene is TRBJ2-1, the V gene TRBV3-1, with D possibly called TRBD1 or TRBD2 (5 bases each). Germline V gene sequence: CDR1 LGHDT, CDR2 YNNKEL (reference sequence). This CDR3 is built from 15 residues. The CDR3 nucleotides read TGTGCCAGCAGCGTTAGGGGTGAGGGAAACAAGGAGCAGTTCTTC. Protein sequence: CASSVRGEGNKEQFF.

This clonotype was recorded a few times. The CDR3: CASIGTVELSGANVLTF. The CDR3 DNA reads as TGTGCCAGCATTGGGACGGTGGAACTATCTGGGGCCAACGTCCTGACTTTC. This chain uses TRBV2 with TRBJ2-6, with D perhaps assigned TRBD1 or TRBD2 (5 bases each). Per the germline V gene, CDR1 is SNHLY and CDR2 is FYNNEI. The CDR3 length is 17 residues. V was cut by 7 bases and J by 1 base, with 17 bases left in between.

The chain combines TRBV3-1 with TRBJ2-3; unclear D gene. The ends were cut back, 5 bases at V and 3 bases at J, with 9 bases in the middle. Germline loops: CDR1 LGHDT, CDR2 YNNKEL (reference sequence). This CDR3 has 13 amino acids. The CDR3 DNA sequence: TGTGCCAGCAGCTTAGGGATTACAGATACGCAGTATTTT. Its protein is CASSLGITDTQYF.

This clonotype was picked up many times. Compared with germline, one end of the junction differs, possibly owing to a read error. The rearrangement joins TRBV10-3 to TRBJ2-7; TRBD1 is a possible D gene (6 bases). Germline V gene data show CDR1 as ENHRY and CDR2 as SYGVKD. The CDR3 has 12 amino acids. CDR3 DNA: TGTGCCATCAGTGAGGCCGGGACAAGGAAGTCCTTC. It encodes CAISEAGTRKSF.